This is a list of T cell receptor beta chains from one sample in a study of vaccination and CD4 T cells after COVID-19. MiXCR, run by TCRdb on the PCR reads, gives a single entry per CDR3 protein. The sample yields some 6,000 distinct CDR3 sequences, roughly 30% seen once. Antigen specificity for these receptors is unknown. Material: CD4+ T cells from blood, cultured in vitro, obtained after SARS-CoV-2 vaccination. The receptors stem from a human donor who had recovered from COVID-19. The CDR3 runs from the conserved cysteine through the conserved F or W. A D gene is named only where the DNA matches it firmly. Clone size is stated in some rows and not others, as once, few, many or a class when expanded.

j_call,clone_size,v_call,d_call,cdr3_nt,cdr3_aa
TRBJ1-6,.,TRBV5-4,.,TGTGCCAGCAGCTTGGAAAGGGGATTCGGGTCACCCCTCCACTTT,CASSLERGFGSPLHF
TRBJ1-1,few,TRBV20-1,.,TGCAGTGCTTCTCCGGGACACGGCTTAGGGGCTTTCTTT,CSASPGHGLGAFF
TRBJ2-5,few,TRBV5-1,.,TGCGCCAGCAGTATGGGATGGGCCCAGGGAGAGACCCAGTACTTC,CASSMGWAQGETQYF
TRBJ1-6,.,TRBV20-1,.,TGCAGTGCTAGTGGAGGTGTGGGATCACCCCTCCACTTT,CSASGGVGSPLHF
TRBJ2-1,.,TRBV6-2/TRBV6-3,TRBD2,TGTGCCGCGGCCCGGGGGGGGAGTGAGCAGTTCTTC,CAAARGGSEQFF
TRBJ1-3,once,TRBV7-8,.,TGTGCCAGCAGCTTATCAGGAAACACCATATATTTT,CASSLSGNTIYF
TRBJ1-5,once,TRBV6-2/TRBV6-3,.,TGTGCCAGCACTAGCGTAGGCAATCAGCCCCAGCATTTT,CASTSVGNQPQHF
TRBJ1-1,.,TRBV28,TRBD1,TGTGCCAGCAGTTTATTAAGCAGGGGGCATGCTGAAGCTTTCTTT,CASSLLSRGHAEAFF
TRBJ2-5,medium-sized,TRBV7-6,TRBD1,TGTGCCAGCAGCTCCCAAACGCACAGGGGGTCCCAGTACTTC,CASSSQTHRGSQYF
TRBJ2-1,few,TRBV7-2,.,TGTGCCAGCAGCACGGGACATATAAGAAATGAGCAGTTCTTC,CASSTGHIRNEQFF
TRBJ2-5,large,TRBV20-1,TRBD1,TGCAGTGCAGGAATACAGGGGGTGGGAGAGACCCAGTACTTC,CSAGIQGVGETQYF
TRBJ1-5,.,TRBV20-1,TRBD1,TGCAGTGCTTTGACAGGGGGTAATCAGCTCCAGCATTTT,CSALTGGNQLQHF
TRBJ2-3,few,TRBV20-1,TRBD2,TGCAGTGCTAGAACCTCTAGCGGGAGGGACACAGATACGCAGTATTTT,CSARTSSGRDTDTQYF
TRBJ2-7,few,TRBV28,.,TGTGCCAGCATCCAAGGGACCACCTACGAGCAGTACTTC,CASIQGTTYEQYF
TRBJ1-5,.,TRBV19,.,TGTGCCAGTAGTCTAGTTTCACATTCGAATCAGCCCCAGCATTTT,CASSLVSHSNQPQHF
TRBJ2-7,.,TRBV2,TRBD2,TGTGCCAGCAGGGAGCGGGAAGTCCTCGAGCAGTACTTC,CASREREVLEQYF
TRBJ2-1,.,TRBV20-1,.,TGCAGTGCCCAAAGGGGGGATATCAACGGGGAGCAGTTCTTC,CSAQRGDINGEQFF
TRBJ2-5,few,TRBV6-1,TRBD1,TGTGCCAGCAGTGATAGTACAGGGGGTAGCGAGACCCAGTACTTC,CASSDSTGGSETQYF
TRBJ2-7,.,TRBV6-1,TRBD1,TGTGCCAGCAGTGAGACAGGGTCCGAGCAGTACTTC,CASSETGSEQYF
TRBJ2-3,few,TRBV28,.,TGTGCCAGCAGTCCCTACGGGCGAACAGATACGCAGTATTTT,CASSPYGRTDTQYF
TRBJ2-7,medium-sized,TRBV28,.,TGTGCCAGCAGTTTCGATGGCTCGAGGAAGCCCACCTACGAGCAGTACTTC,CASSFDGSRKPTYEQYF
TRBJ2-1,few,TRBV20-1,TRBD2,TGCAGTGCTAGAGATCTCCTACTCATAGCGGGAGGGGTTGAGCAGTTCTTC,CSARDLLLIAGGVEQFF
TRBJ2-1,large,TRBV10-3,TRBD1,TGTGCCATCAGTGACAGGGGGAATGAGCAGTTCTTC,CAISDRGNEQFF
TRBJ1-5,few,TRBV28,.,TGTGCCACCACGACAGGAACGTATAGCAATCAGCCCCAGCATTTT,CATTTGTYSNQPQHF
TRBJ2-2,.,TRBV7-2,.,TGTGCCAGCAGACCTACAGGGACCGGGGAGCTGTTTTTT,CASRPTGTGELFF
TRBJ2-3,few,TRBV7-2,TRBD2,TGTGCCAGCTCGATAGCGGGGACTAGCACAGATACGCAGTATTTT,CASSIAGTSTDTQYF
TRBJ2-5,.,TRBV20-1,.,TGCAGTGCTAGAGATAGGCGGGGTTGGGAGACCCAGTACTTC,CSARDRRGWETQYF
TRBJ2-7,large,TRBV7-8,.,TGTGCCAGCAGCTTACTTTCCGGGACCTACGAGCAGTACTTC,CASSLLSGTYEQYF
TRBJ2-5,.,TRBV18,.,TGTGCCAGCTCACCACGTGAAGAGACCCAGTACTTC,CASSPREETQYF
TRBJ2-3,few,TRBV20-1,TRBD2,TGCAGTGCTGGGGGGACTAGCGGGGTAGGAACAGATACGCAGTATTTT,CSAGGTSGVGTDTQYF
TRBJ1-6,large,TRBV7-8,.,TGTGCCAGCAGCTTAGCCGACAATTCACCCCTCCACTTT,CASSLADNSPLHF
TRBJ2-7,.,TRBV6-2/TRBV6-3,TRBD2,TGTGCCAGCAGTTCTAGCGGCTACGAGCAGTACTTC,CASSSSGYEQYF
TRBJ2-7,once,TRBV6-1,TRBD1,TGTGCCAGCAGTGAACAGGGGCAGGGGGCTCTGTACGAGCAGTACTTC,CASSEQGQGALYEQYF
TRBJ1-1,few,TRBV28,TRBD1,TGTGCCAGCAGTTCCAGCGGGACAGGTGAATCTGGAGCTTTCTTT,CASSSSGTGESGAFF
TRBJ1-2,.,TRBV19,TRBD1,TGTGCCAGTAGTTCAAGGGACAGAGGCTATGGCTACACCTTC,CASSSRDRGYGYTF
TRBJ1-5,few,TRBV7-9,.,TGTGCCAGCAGCTTAGCGATGGGGGGAAGTCAGCCCCAGCATTTT,CASSLAMGGSQPQHF
TRBJ1-5,.,TRBV20-1,.,TGCAGTGCCCCAGCCGACGGTAATCAGCCCCAGCATTTT,CSAPADGNQPQHF
TRBJ2-6,few,TRBV15,.,TGTGCCACCAATTTTGACAAACGCTCTGGGGCCAACGTCCTGACTTTC,CATNFDKRSGANVLTF
TRBJ2-1,.,TRBV6-1,.,TGTGCCAGCAGTCCTGGCCCGTACAATGAGCAGTTCTTC,CASSPGPYNEQFF
TRBJ1-6,few,TRBV6-1,TRBD1,TGTGCCAGCAGAGACCAACCGACAGGGACTAATTCACCCCTCCACTTT,CASRDQPTGTNSPLHF
TRBJ1-6,few,TRBV20-1,.,TGCAGTGCTAGCTACAGGGCTAGCGCCTATAATTCACCCCTCCACTTT,CSASYRASAYNSPLHF
TRBJ2-7,.,TRBV28,TRBD1,TGTGCCAGCAGTACGGGACAGGGGGCATCGTACGAGCAGTACTTC,CASSTGQGASYEQYF
TRBJ2-3,.,TRBV20-1,TRBD1,TGCAGTGCGATGAGGGACAGGGGGCTGGATACGCAGTATTTT,CSAMRDRGLDTQYF
TRBJ2-1,.,TRBV7-9,.,TGTGCCAGCAGCTTAGCATTACTAACAGGGAAAATCATATACAATGAGCAGTTCTTC,CASSLALLTGKIIYNEQFF
TRBJ2-7,few,TRBV20-1,.,TGCAGTGCTCCCACCCCGGGGATCCTCTCCTACGAGCAGTACTTC,CSAPTPGILSYEQYF
TRBJ1-2,.,TRBV19,.,TGTGCCAGTAGACAGGGATATGATGCCGAGTATGGCTACACCTTC,CASRQGYDAEYGYTF
TRBJ2-7,.,TRBV6-1,.,TGTGCCAGCCGTAGAGGACTTACACCCTACGAGCAGTACTTC,CASRRGLTPYEQYF
TRBJ2-1,.,TRBV28,TRBD2,TGTGCCAGCAGGCTAGCGGGAGAGCACTCCTACAATGAGCAGTTCTTC,CASRLAGEHSYNEQFF
TRBJ1-6,few,TRBV7-9,TRBD1,TGTGCCAGCAGCAGACAGGGGGATTCACCCCTCCACTTT,CASSRQGDSPLHF